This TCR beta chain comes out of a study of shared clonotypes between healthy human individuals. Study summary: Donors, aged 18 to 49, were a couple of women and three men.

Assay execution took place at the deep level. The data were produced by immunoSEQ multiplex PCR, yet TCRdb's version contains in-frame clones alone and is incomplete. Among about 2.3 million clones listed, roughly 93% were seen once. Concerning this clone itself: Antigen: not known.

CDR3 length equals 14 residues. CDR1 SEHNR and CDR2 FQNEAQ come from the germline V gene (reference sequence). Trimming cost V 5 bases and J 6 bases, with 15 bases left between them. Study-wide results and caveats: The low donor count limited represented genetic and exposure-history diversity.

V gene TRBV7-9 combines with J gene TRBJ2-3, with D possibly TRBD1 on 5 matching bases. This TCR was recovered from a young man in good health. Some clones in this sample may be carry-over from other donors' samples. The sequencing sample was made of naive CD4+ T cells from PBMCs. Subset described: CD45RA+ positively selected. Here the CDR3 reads CASSRVAGFDTQYF. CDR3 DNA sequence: TGTGCCAGCAGCCGTGTCGCAGGGTTTGATACGCAGTATTTT.